This T cell receptor beta chain was captured by sequencing in a study of CD8+ T cells in alopecia areata. Study-level points and caveats: While patients received tofacitinib, many expanded lesional clones remained present in scalp and blood. It was less clear whether patients shared TCRs than it was in mice, possibly because of HLA.

It was cDNA, reverse transcribed from extracted RNA, that served as the sequencing template. Measured with immunoSEQ multiplex PCR; TCRdb has only the in-frame clones, and not every one. The repertoire holds approximately 200,000 clones, with 45% to 75% as singletons. To note about this clone: No antigen is known for it.

Indicated treatment: oral pan-JAK inhibitor, 5-10 mg twice daily. This CDR3 has 14 residues. Germline V gene data show CDR1 as MNHEY and CDR2 as SVGAGI. The V end lost 6 bases, the J end lost 2 bases, and 12 bases lay between the germline ends. The sample consisted of CD4+ T cells sorted from blood, taken at week 4, from a patient treated with tofacitinib. The origin of this receptor is a human donor with alopecia areata. The chain combines TRBV6-5 with TRBJ2-3; no firm D call. In DNA form, the CDR3 reads TGTGCCAGCAGCCCCGGCCCTCCCACAGATACGCAGTATTTT. Its protein product is CASSPGPPTDTQYF.